This is a list of T cell receptor beta chains from one sample in a study of a mutant IDH1 vaccine in newly diagnosed glioma. These TCRs' antigens remain unknown. Sequencing was performed with immunoSEQ multiplex PCR; in TCRdb, only in-frame clones are kept and a portion is missing. Here the sample spans approximately 60,000 clones, 90% being singletons. The sequencing used PBMCs, collected from a glioma patient whose treatment included an IDH1 peptide vaccine. Receptors originate from a woman between 35 and 50 years old with glioma. Each CDR3 is given with its conserved first and last residue. The order of the fields is D gene, J gene, clone size, V gene, CDR3 DNA, CDR3 protein. The D gene is left open where the match is weak. Clone size is given for some rows only: seen once, a few or many times, or a class if the clone is expanded.

D: .; J: TRBJ2-1; size: .; V: TRBV7-9; DNA: TGTGCCAGCGAGCTTTTCAATGAGCAGTTCTTC; CDR3: CASELFNEQFF
D: TRBD1; J: TRBJ1-5; size: .; V: TRBV19; DNA: TGTGCCACCAGGAGGGGGTCAGGGGGTAATCAGCCCCAGCATTTT; CDR3: CATRRGSGGNQPQHF
D: .; J: TRBJ2-7; size: .; V: TRBV5-4; DNA: TGTGCCAGCAGCCGAATGGGAAACAGGCGGCCGGACGAGCAGTACTTC; CDR3: CASSRMGNRRPDEQYF
D: TRBD2; J: TRBJ2-7; size: .; V: TRBV5-1; DNA: TGCGCCAGCAGCCGGGTTTCTGGACTAGCGGGGGGCGAGCAGTACTTC; CDR3: CASSRVSGLAGGEQYF
D: TRBD2; J: TRBJ2-1; size: .; V: TRBV5-6; DNA: TGTGCCAGCAGCCCCGTAGCGGGTAGCGCCTACAATGAGCAGTTCTTC; CDR3: CASSPVAGSAYNEQFF
D: TRBD1; J: TRBJ2-2; size: .; V: TRBV5-1; DNA: TGCGCCAGCAGCTATCTGACAGGGGGAAACACCGGGGAGCTGTTTTTT; CDR3: CASSYLTGGNTGELFF
D: TRBD1; J: TRBJ1-2; size: .; V: TRBV2; DNA: TGTGCCAGCAGGTCAGGGGGCGTCTATGGCTACACCTTC; CDR3: CASRSGGVYGYTF
D: .; J: TRBJ2-3; size: once; V: TRBV2; DNA: TGTGCCAGCAGTGAAGGGGGCGGGGGCCCCCCTTTT; CDR3: CASSEGGGGPPF
D: TRBD1; J: TRBJ1-2; size: .; V: TRBV13; DNA: TGTGCCAGCAGCTCAGGACAGGGCGTCTATGGCTACACCTTC; CDR3: CASSSGQGVYGYTF
D: TRBD1; J: TRBJ1-6; size: .; V: TRBV4-3; DNA: TGCGCCAGCAGCCAAGACCTATACAGGGGGAATTCACCCCTCCACTTT; CDR3: CASSQDLYRGNSPLHF
D: TRBD2; J: TRBJ2-7; size: .; V: TRBV6-4; DNA: TGTGCCAGCAGTGACTCGAGTCGGGGGGGAAGCGAGCAGTACTTC; CDR3: CASSDSSRGGSEQYF
D: TRBD2; J: TRBJ2-2; size: .; V: TRBV4-3; DNA: TGCGCCAGCAGCCTTTCTAGCGGGGGGGCCGGCGGGGAGCTGTTTTTT; CDR3: CASSLSSGGAGGELFF
D: .; J: TRBJ1-1; size: .; V: TRBV21-1; DNA: TGTGCCAGCAGCGGGGGGTGCACTGAAGCTTTCTTT; CDR3: CASSGGCTEAFF
D: .; J: TRBJ2-5; size: .; V: TRBV4-1; DNA: TGCGCCAGCAGCCATACTACAGGGTGGTACAAGCAGTACTTC; CDR3: CASSHTTGWYKQYF